This entry lists 13 T cell receptor beta chains sequenced from one sample in a study of T cells in Graves' hyperthyroidism and ophthalmopathy. Amplification of TCR beta CDR3 regions was performed using RNA transcripts as template. Using the HTBI primer set, a first-round RT-PCR was run on the TCR CDR3. TCRdb re-called the multiplex PCR reads with MiXCR, one entry per CDR3 protein. In the table there are hundreds of thousands of distinct CDR3 sequences, roughly 14% of which are singletons. The material sequenced was blood. The receptors derive from a woman aged 45 to 65 with Graves' ophthalmopathy.

At least ten counts were recorded for this clonotype. The chain is built from TRBV28 and TRBJ2-6; TRBD2 aligns across 14 bases. Germline V gene sequence: CDR1 MDHEN, CDR2 SYDVKM. The CDR3 extends over 19 amino acids. V dropped 5 bases and J dropped 3; count of bases not matched to a gene: 9. CDR3 nucleotides: TGTGCCAGCAGTACCTATCCGACTAGCGGGAGGGGTGGGGCCAACGTCCTGACTTTC. Translation: CASSTYPTSGRGGANVLTF.

This clonotype was observed a few times. In DNA form, the CDR3 reads TGTGCCAGCTCACCAGGGGGGGGACTGATGTACGAGCAGTACTTC. Its translation: CASSPGGGLMYEQYF. This rearrangement joins TRBV18 to TRBJ2-7; 7 nucleotides align to TRBD2. CDR3 size: 15 residues. Germline V gene data show CDR1 as KGHSH and CDR2 as LQKENI. V shed 2 bases, J shed 4 bases, and the junction held 8 bases outside the gene matches.

This clonotype was seen only a few times. Since a much larger clone is just one base distant, this may be a read error. V and J are TRBV12-3 or TRBV12-4 and TRBJ2-5, with 7 bases that match TRBD1. The length of the CDR3 is 15 residues. The V and J ends lost 5 bases and 7 bases, in that order; junction bases with no gene match: 13. CDR3 nucleotides: TGTGCCAGCAGTCAAATAGGGACAGCCCTAGGGACCCAGTACTTC. Translated, it gives CASSQIGTALGTQYF.

In this sample, this clonotype turned up a few times. The V gene is TRBV4-3, the J gene TRBJ2-1, with TRBD2 identical over 11 bases. The CDR3 extends over 19 amino acids. Germline trimming cut 3 bases from V and 3 bases from J; bases unmatched to any gene: 13. Per the germline V gene, CDR1 is LGHNA and CDR2 is YSLEER. The CDR3 protein is CASSQDDRLAGFLYNEQFF. The DNA for the CDR3 is TGCGCCAGCAGCCAGGATGATCGACTAGCGGGGTTTCTCTACAATGAGCAGTTCTTC.

This clonotype was seen a few times. This chain joins TRBV6-2 or TRBV6-3 and TRBJ2-5; D is perhaps TRBD2 (6 bases). Between the trimmed V and J ends, which lost 4 bases and 4 bases, there was a span of 16 bases. The length of the CDR3 is 15 residues. From germline, CDR1 is MNHEY and CDR2 SVGEGT. The CDR3 region is CASSSLAESGETQYF. CDR3 nucleotide sequence: TGTGCCAGCAGTTCTTTAGCGGAGTCGGGAGAGACCCAGTACTTC.

At least ten counts were recorded for this clonotype. The V call is TRBV2, the J call TRBJ2-3, with 8 bases matching TRBD1. Trimming cost V 8 bases and J 3 bases; bases outside gene matches: 7. Germline lookup yields CDR1 SNHLY and CDR2 FYNNEI. CDR3 length: 14 residues. This chain's CDR3 is CASPPGQATDTQYF. The CDR3 bases are TGTGCCAGCCCTCCGGGACAGGCAACAGATACGCAGTATTTT. The full variable domain, its missing parts supplied by reference TRBV2 and TRBJ2-3, is EPEVTQTPSHQVTQMGQEVILRCVPISNHLYFYWYRQILGQKVEFLVSFYNNEISEKSEIFDDQFSVERPDGSNFTLKIRSTKLEDSAMYFCASPPGQATDTQYFGPGTRLTVL.

Worth noting for this clonotype: A much larger clone is a single base away; this may be a read error. The genes are TRBV6-1 and TRBJ1-1, with D tentatively TRBD1 (5 bases). Per the germline V gene, CDR1 is MNHNS and CDR2 is SASEGT. The ends were cut back, 8 bases at V and 3 bases at J, with 19 bases in the middle. The CDR3 totals 15 residues. CDR3 in amino acids: CASVASGPGDTEAFF. The CDR3 nucleotides are TGTGCCAGCGTCGCCTCGGGGCCCGGAGACACTGAAGCTTTCTTT.

Many counts were recorded for this clonotype. This sequence joins TRBV2 and TRBJ2-5; 9 nucleotides line up with TRBD2. Germline loops: CDR1 SNHLY, CDR2 FYNNEI. The V gene end was trimmed by 6 bases and the J gene end by 3 bases; junction bases not matched to a gene: 5. The CDR3 has 14 amino acids. CDR3 loop: CASRTLAGEETQYF. The DNA for the CDR3 is TGTGCCAGCAGGACCTTAGCGGGAGAAGAGACCCAGTACTTC.

Ten or more counts support this clonotype. The rearrangement uses TRBV5-5 and TRBJ2-5; D may be TRBD1 (6 bases). The CDR3 length is 15 residues. The V gene's germline CDR1 is SGHKS and CDR2 YYEKEE (reference sequence). Between the trimmed V and J ends, which lost 4 bases and 1 base, there was a span of 14 bases. DNA for the CDR3: TGTGCCAGCAGCAAAAAGGACAGAATCCAAGAGACCCAGTACTTC. Its translation is CASSKKDRIQETQYF.

This clonotype appeared a few times. This chain connects TRBV2 to TRBJ2-1, with D perhaps being TRBD1 or TRBD2 (6 bases each). V lost 3 bases and J 0 bases, leaving 12 bases between the germline ends. Germline-derived CDR1 and CDR2 are SNHLY and FYNNEI. The CDR3 runs to 16 residues. The DNA for the CDR3 is TGTGCCAGCAGTGAGACCGGGGGCAGCTCCTACAATGAGCAGTTCTTC. This translates into CASSETGGSSYNEQFF.

This clonotype was found many times. Here the CDR3 DNA reads TGTGCCAGCAGCGTCGTAGCTAGCGGGAGACGGAATGAGCAGTTCTTC. This codes for CASSVVASGRRNEQFF. This chain connects TRBV9 to TRBJ2-1; the match to TRBD2 covers 10 bases. Germline CDR1 and CDR2: SGDLS and YYNGEE. The V gene end was trimmed by 2 bases and the J gene end by 7 bases; junction bases not matched to a gene: 9. The length of the CDR3 is 16 residues.

This clonotype was recorded many times. The chain couples TRBV7-9 to TRBJ2-7; possibly TRBD1 for D (6 bases). Per the germline V gene, CDR1 is SEHNR and CDR2 is FQNEAQ (reference sequence). This CDR3 region has 16 residues. V lost 7 bases and J lost 2, with 21 bases in between. The CDR3 nucleotides are TGTGCCAGCACCACACTATTAGGACAGAAGCCCTACGAGCAGTACTTC. It translates to CASTTLLGQKPYEQYF. The full variable domain, its missing parts supplied by reference TRBV7-9 and TRBJ2-7, is DTGVSQNPRHKITKRGQNVTFRCDPISEHNRLYWYRQTLGQGPEFLTYFQNEAQLEKSRLLSDRFSAERPKGSFSTLEIQRTEQGDSAMYLCASTTLLGQKPYEQYFGPGTRLTVT.

The V gene is TRBV28, the J gene TRBJ1-1, with 12 nucleotides matching TRBD1. V was clipped by 6 bases and J by 3 bases; unmatched bases: 8. Germline V gives CDR1 MDHEN, CDR2 SYDVKM. The length of the CDR3 is 16 residues. The CDR3 spells CASSGTGGARDTEAFF. In nucleotides, the CDR3 is TGTGCCAGCAGCGGGACAGGGGGCGCGAGGGACACTGAAGCTTTCTTT.